This record covers a single TCR beta chain. The data stem from a study of control samples from healthy donors and cancer patients. Germline V gives CDR1 LNHDA, CDR2 SQIVND (reference sequence). The CDR3 has 13 amino acids. V was shortened by 6 bases and J by 4 bases, with 12 bases between the two germline ends. Libraries were prepared by immunoSEQ multiplex PCR; TCRdb keeps only in-frame clonotypes and omits some of them. The sample has around 170,000 clones, roughly 88% seen once. The clonotype was recovered from a woman in her 30s in good health. The chain links TRBV19 to TRBJ2-5, with D perhaps matching TRBD1 or TRBD2 (5 bases each). The sample comprised blood. CDR3 coding DNA: TGTGCCAGTAGGACCACCGGGACAGAGACCCAGTACTTC. Translation: CASRTTGTETQYF.